This T cell receptor beta chain was obtained from a study of CD8+ T cells in alopecia areata. With 4 bases clipped from V and 1 base from J, the junction kept 9 bases outside the gene matches. The CDR3 covers 17 residues. The germline V gene has CDR1 LNHDA and CDR2 SQIVND (reference sequence). Alopecia areata patients gave lesional scalp punch biopsies and peripheral blood samples. The authors extracted RNA and reverse transcribed it into cDNA as the sequencing template. Generated by immunoSEQ multiplex PCR, the TCRdb table keeps only in-frame clones and is missing some. The table includes fewer than 250,000 clones, 50% to 60% detected once.

The material was CD4+ T cells sorted from blood, obtained at week 0. This receptor was identified in a human donor with alopecia areata. The V call is TRBV19, the J call TRBJ1-1; 10 bases match TRBD1. CDR3 protein: CASSTHDRGRGNTEAFF. The CDR3 coding sequence is TGTGCCAGTAGTACCCATGACAGGGGGCGAGGGAACACTGAAGCTTTCTTT.